The table lists the clone carrying this T cell receptor (beta chain) with many counts. What it binds is unknown. Quantitative 5'-RACE was performed with molecular barcodes, and it yielded the TCR beta libraries. Via MiXCR, TCRdb re-called the 5' RACE reads, giving one row per CDR3 protein. The sample carries more than 300,000 distinct CDR3 sequences, around 8% recorded once. This sample is part of a study of CD8 T cells in ankylosing spondylitis. Study-wide results and limits: The authors reported significant enrichment of disease-linked clones in matched ankylosing spondylitis synovial fluid. One TCR beta motif, made up of about 8 highly homologous variants, appeared characteristic of ankylosing spondylitis blood.

The source of this sequence is a male donor with ankylosing spondylitis. Sequencing was done on a sample of blood, either unsorted or a sorted T cell fraction (not recorded which).

The CDR3 DNA is TGTGCCAGCAGTTTAGAAGGGGGCGAGCAGTACTTC. Encoded protein: CASSLEGGEQYF. This chain uses TRBV12-3 or TRBV12-4 with TRBJ2-7, with D possibly TRBD1 on 6 matching bases. This CDR3 is built from 12 residues. V lost 1 base, J lost 6 bases, and 7 bases lay in between.